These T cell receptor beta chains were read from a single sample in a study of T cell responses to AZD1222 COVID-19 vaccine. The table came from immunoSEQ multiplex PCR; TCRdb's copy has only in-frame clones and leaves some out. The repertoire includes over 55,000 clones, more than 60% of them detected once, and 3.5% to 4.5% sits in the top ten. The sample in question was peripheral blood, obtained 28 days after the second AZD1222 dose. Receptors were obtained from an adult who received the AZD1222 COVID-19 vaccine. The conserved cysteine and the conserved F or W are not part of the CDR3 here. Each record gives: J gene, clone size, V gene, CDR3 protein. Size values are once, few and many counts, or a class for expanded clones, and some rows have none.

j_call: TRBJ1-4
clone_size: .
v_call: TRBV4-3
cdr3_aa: ASSQGTYGTNEKLF

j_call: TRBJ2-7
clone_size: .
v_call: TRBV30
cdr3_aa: AWRVTGNYEQY

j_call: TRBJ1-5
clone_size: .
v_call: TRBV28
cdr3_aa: ASKDSWSNQPQH

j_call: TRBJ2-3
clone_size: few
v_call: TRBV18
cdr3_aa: ASSGAGQDTQY

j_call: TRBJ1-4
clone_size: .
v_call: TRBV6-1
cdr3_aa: ASSERRRGGRNEKLF

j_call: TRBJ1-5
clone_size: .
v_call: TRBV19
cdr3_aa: ASQQSSNQPQH

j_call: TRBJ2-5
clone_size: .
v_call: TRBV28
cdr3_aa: ATSNSGGAWGQETQY

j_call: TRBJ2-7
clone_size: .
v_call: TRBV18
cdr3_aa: ASSPPGQPYEQY

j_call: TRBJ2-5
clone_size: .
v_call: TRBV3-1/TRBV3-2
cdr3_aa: ASSQTFQETQY

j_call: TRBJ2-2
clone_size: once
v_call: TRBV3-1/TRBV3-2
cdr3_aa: ASSLRQPRELF